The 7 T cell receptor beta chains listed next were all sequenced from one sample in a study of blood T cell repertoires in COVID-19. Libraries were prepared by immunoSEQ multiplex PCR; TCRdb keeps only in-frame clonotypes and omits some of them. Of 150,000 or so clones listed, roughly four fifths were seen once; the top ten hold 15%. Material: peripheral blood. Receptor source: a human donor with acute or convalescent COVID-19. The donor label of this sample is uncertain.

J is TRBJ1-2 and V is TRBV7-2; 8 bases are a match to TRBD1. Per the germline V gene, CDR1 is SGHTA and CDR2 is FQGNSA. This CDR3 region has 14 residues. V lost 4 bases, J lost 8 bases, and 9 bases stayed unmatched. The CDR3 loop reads CASSYPDRVNGYTF. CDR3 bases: TGTGCCAGCAGCTACCCGGACAGGGTTAACGGCTACACCTTC.

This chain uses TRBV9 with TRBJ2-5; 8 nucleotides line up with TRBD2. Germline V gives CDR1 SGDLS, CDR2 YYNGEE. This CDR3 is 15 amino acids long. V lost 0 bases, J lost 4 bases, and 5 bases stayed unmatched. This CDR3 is CASSVAGGRVETQYF. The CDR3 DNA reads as TGTGCCAGCAGCGTAGCGGGGGGGCGGGTAGAGACCCAGTACTTC.

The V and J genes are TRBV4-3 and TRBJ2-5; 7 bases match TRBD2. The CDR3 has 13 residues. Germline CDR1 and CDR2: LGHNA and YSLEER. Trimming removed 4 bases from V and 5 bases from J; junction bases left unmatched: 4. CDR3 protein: CASSPTSRETQYF. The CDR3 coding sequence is TGCGCCAGCAGCCCGACTAGCCGCGAGACCCAGTACTTC.

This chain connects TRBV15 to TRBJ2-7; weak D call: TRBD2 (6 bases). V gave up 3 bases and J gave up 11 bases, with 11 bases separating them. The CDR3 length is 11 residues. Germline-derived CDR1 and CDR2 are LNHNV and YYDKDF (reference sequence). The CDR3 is CATSSRTTKYF. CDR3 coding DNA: TGTGCCACCAGCAGCCGGACTACGAAGTACTTC.

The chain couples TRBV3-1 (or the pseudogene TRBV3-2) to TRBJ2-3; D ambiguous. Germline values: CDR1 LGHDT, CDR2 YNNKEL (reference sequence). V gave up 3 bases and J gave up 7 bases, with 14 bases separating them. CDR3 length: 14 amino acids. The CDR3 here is CASSQSSLLNTQYF. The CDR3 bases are TGTGCCAGCAGCCAGAGTTCCCTCTTGAATACGCAGTATTTT.

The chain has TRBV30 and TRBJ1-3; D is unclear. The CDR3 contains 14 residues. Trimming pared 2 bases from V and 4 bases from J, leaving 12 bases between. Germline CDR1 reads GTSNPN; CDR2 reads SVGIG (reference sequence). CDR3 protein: CAWSKRLLGNTIYF. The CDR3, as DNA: TGTGCCTGGAGTAAGAGGTTACTCGGAAACACCATATATTTT.

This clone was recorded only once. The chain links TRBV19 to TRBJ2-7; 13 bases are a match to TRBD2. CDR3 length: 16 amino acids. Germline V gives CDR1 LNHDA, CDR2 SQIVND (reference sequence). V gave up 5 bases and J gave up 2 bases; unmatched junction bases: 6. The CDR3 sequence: CASSPRTSGGTYEQYF. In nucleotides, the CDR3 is TGTGCCAGTAGTCCGCGGACTAGCGGGGGAACCTACGAGCAGTACTTC.